Described below is a single T cell receptor beta chain sequence and its context. The clone's antigen remains unknown. No much larger clonotype is one base removed from it; base qualities were not supplied. This entry belongs to a study of blood T cell repertoires in COVID-19 (TCRdb year 2020). Regarding the complete study: Collaborator samples came from the United States, Italy and Spain and covered acute and convalescent phases of COVID-19. The prospective study material was composed of cDNA or gDNA derived from T cells, B-cell-depleted T cells, or PBMCs. Sample metadata almost always included a de-identified subject ID, COVID-19 status, age in years and sex. Deeply sampled blood TCRbeta repertoires from subjects exposed to, actively infected with, or recovered from COVID-19 were included in the dataset. The samples were drawn from the first 160 participants of the ongoing ImmuneRACE study and from over a thousand subjects provided by 6 global collaborators. The repertoires were released in a freely available public database intended as a resource for research on the immune response to SARS-CoV-2. Where available, HLA class I and class II types were taken from metadata supplied by the sample provider and were not determined by assay-based typing.

The study at large found these results: Clinical and demographic metadata were provided uncurated, with the amount varying by source and participant.

The immunoSEQ Assay, a bias-controlled multiplex PCR, was used to amplify TCRbeta CDR3 regions from genomic DNA. The original methods were these. The number of nucleated cells in each sample was estimated from the amplification of reference gene primers within the assay. To quantify the absolute abundance of each unique TCRbeta CDR3 rearrangement, sequence reads were collapsed and filtered. For each sample, productive Simpson clonality was calculated as the square root of Simpson's diversity index over productive rearrangements. Sourced from immuneACCESS, this table was stored by TCRdb with only in-frame sequences that have V and J called. A share of the clones is absent; for the studies checked, an unresolved V gene accounts for under half, and the remainder has no known explanation. V and J calls and clone size are given by that table; D and trimming were obtained from the DNA. In this sample the table shows 150,000 or so clones, 88% of which occur a single time. The top ten constitute 6% to 8.5% of the sample.

Participants in the prospective study were enrolled through a virtual design, were aged roughly 18 to 100 years, and lived in about two dozen United States geographic areas. In the prospective study, participants were assigned to cohorts based on the clinical history participants reported in a screening survey and a study questionnaire. Recovered participants in ImmuneRACE Cohort 3 were defined by two consecutive negative NP/OP PCR tests, clearance by a healthcare professional, or resolution of symptoms. Each participant in the prospective study had whole blood, serum and a nasopharyngeal or oropharyngeal swab collected by mobile phlebotomists. Additional blood draws and questionnaires over an approximately two-month period could optionally be provided by prospective study participants. Prospective study blood samples were shipped either frozen or at room temperature before DNA extraction. V loses 1 base of germline sequence and J loses 3 bases, and the interval between the two ends is 12 bases. The germline V gene yields SGHNT for CDR1 and YENEEA for CDR2. The CDR3 starts with the cysteine, ends with the phenylalanine, and has 15 residues. CDR3 DNA is the only sequence kept; it has 45 bases, read in frame from the first base.

This receptor chain uses TRBV11-3 and TRBJ1-1, with the D gene call left open. Input material: PBMCs or T cells enriched from blood (not recorded which). This receptor was identified in a woman between 45 and 65 years old who had recovered from COVID-19. The DNA sequence is as follows: TGTGCCAGCAGCTTAGGAGTCTCTGAGGACACTGAAGCTTTCTTT. It codes for CASSLGVSEDTEAFF. Extended through the reference TRBV11-3 and TRBJ1-1 proteins, this CDR3 yields the full variable domain: EAGVVQSPRYKIIEKKQPVAFWCNPISGHNTLYWYLQNLGQGPELLIRYENEEAVDDSQLPKDRFSAERLKGVDSTLKIQPAELGDSAVYLCASSLGVSEDTEAFFGQGTRLTVV.